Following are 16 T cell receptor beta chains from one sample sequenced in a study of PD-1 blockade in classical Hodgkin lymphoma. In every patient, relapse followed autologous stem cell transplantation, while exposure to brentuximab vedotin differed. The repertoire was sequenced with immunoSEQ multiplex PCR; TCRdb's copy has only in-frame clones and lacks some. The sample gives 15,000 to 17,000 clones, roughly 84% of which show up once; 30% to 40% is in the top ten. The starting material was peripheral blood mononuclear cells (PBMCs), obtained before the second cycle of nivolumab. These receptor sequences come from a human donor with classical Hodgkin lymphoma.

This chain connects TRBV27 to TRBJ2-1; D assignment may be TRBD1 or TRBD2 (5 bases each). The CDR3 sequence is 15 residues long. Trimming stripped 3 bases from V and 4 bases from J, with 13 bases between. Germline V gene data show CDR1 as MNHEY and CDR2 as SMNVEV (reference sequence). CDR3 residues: CASSFSGLLYNEQFF. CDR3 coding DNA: TGTGCCAGCAGTTTCTCGGGGCTTCTTTACAATGAGCAGTTCTTC.

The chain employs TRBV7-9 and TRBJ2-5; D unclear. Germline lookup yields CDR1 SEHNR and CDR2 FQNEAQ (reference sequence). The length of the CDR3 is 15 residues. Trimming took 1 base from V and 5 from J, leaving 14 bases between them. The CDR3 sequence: CASSLEATARETQYF. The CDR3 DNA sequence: TGTGCCAGCAGCTTAGAGGCTACGGCTCGGGAGACCCAGTACTTC.

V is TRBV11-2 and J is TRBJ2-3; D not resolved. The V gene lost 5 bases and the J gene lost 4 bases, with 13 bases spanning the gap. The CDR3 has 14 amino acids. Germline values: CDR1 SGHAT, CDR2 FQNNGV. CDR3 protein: CASSPRFGADTQYF. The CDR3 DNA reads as TGTGCCAGCAGCCCCCGGTTCGGCGCAGATACGCAGTATTTT.

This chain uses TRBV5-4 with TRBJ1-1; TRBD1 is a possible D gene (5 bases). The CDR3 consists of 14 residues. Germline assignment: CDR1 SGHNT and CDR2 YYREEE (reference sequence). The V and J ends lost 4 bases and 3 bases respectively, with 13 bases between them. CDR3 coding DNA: TGTGCCAGCAGCCGGATTGGGGCCGACACTGAAGCTTTCTTT. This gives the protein CASSRIGADTEAFF.

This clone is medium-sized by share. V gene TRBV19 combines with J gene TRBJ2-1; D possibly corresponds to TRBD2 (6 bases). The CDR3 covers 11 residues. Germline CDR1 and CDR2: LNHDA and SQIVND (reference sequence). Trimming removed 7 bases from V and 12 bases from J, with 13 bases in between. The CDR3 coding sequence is TGTGCCAGTATGGGAGGTTTTTGGCAGTTCTTC. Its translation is CASMGGFWQFF. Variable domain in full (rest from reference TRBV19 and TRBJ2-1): DGGITQSPKYLFRKEGQNVTLSCEQNLNHDAMYWYRQDPGQGLRLIYYSQIVNDFQKGDIAEGYSVSREKKESFPLTVTSAQKNPTAFYLCASMGGFWQFFGPGTRLTVL.

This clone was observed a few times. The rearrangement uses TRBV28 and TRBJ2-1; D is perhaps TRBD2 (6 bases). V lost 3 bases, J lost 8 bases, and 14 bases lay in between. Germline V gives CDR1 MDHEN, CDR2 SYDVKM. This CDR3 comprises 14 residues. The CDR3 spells CASSFARDGYEQFF. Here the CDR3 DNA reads TGTGCCAGCAGTTTCGCGCGGGATGGTTATGAGCAGTTCTTC.

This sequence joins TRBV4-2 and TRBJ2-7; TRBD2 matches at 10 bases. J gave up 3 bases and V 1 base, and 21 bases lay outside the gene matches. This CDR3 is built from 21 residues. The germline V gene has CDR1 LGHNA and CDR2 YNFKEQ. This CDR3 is CASSQAPSLAGAHYKHYEQYF. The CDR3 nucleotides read TGTGCCAGCAGCCAAGCTCCCTCCCTAGCGGGAGCACATTACAAACACTACGAGCAGTACTTC.

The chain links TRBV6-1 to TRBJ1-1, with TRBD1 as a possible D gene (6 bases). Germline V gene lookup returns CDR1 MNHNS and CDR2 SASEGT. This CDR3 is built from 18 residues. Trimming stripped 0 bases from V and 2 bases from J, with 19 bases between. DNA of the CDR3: TGTGCCAGCAGTGAAGCGGCCCCGGGCTGGACAGTAAACACTGAAGCTTTCTTT. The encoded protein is CASSEAAPGWTVNTEAFF.

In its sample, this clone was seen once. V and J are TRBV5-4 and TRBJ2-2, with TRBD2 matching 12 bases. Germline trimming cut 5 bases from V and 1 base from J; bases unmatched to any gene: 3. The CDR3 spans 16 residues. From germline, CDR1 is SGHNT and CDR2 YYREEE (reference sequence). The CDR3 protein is CASRLTSGGNTGELFF. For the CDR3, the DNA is TGTGCCAGCAGGCTGACTAGCGGGGGGAACACCGGGGAGCTGTTTTTT.

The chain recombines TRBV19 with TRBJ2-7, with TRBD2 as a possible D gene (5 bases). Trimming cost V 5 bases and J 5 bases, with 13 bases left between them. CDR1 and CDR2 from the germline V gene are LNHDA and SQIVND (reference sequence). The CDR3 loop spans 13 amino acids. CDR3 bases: TGTGCCAGTAGTCCGAGGGTTCGGGACGAGCAGTACTTC. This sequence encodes CASSPRVRDEQYF.

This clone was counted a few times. Written as DNA, the CDR3 is TGTGCCAGCAGTGAAGCAGGGGTTAGGTATCAGCCCCAGCATTTT. Its protein is CASSEAGVRYQPQHF. This chain links TRBV6-1 with TRBJ1-5; tentative D call: TRBD1 (5 bases). The V gene lost 0 bases and the J gene lost 5 bases, with 11 bases spanning the gap. CDR1 and CDR2 (germline): MNHNS, SASEGT. This CDR3 spans 15 amino acids.

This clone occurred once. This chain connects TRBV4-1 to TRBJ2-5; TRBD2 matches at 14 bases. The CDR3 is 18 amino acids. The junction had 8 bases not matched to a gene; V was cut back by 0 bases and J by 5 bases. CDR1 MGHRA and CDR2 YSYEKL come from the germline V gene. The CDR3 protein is CASSQERLAGGLLETQYF. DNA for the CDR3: TGCGCCAGCAGCCAAGAAAGACTAGCGGGGGGGCTGTTGGAGACCCAGTACTTC.

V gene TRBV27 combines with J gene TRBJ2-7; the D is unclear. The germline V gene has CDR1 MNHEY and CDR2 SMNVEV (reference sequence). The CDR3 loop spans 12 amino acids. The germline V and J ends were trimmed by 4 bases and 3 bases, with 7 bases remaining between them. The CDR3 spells CASSSGLYEQYF. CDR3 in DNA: TGTGCCAGCAGTTCGGGTCTCTACGAGCAGTACTTC.

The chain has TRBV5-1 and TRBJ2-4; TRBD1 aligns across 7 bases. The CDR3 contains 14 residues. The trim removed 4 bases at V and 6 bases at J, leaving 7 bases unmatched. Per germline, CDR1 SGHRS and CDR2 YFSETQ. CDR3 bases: TGCGCCAGCAGCGATGAGGGGGCTGGAAACATTCAGTACTTC. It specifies CASSDEGAGNIQYF.

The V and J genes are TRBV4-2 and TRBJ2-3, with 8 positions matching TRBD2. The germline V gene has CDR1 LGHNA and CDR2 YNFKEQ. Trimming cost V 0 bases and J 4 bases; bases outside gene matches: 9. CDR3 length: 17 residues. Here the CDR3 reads CASSQEISGNPADTQYF. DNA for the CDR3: TGTGCCAGCAGCCAAGAGATTAGCGGGAATCCGGCAGATACGCAGTATTTT.

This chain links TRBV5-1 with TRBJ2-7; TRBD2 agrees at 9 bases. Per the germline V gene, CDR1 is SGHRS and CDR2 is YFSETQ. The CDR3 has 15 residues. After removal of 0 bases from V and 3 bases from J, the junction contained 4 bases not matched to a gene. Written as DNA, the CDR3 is TGCGCCAGCAGCTTGGGGCATAGCGGGGGCTACGAGCAGTACTTC. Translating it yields CASSLGHSGGYEQYF.